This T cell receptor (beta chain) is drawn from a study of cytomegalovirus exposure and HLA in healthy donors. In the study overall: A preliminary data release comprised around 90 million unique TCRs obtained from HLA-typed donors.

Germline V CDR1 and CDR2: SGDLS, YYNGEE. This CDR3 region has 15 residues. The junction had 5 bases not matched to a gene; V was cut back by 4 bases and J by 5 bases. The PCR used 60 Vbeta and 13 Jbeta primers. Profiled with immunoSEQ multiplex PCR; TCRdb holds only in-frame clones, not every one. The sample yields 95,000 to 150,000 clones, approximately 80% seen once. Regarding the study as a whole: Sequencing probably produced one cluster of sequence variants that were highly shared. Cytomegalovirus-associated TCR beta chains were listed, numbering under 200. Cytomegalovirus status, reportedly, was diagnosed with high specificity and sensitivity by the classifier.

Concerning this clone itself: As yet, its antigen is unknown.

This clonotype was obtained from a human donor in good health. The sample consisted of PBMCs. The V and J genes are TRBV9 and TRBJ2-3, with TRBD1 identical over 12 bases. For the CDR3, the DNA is TGTGCCAGCAGCCGGGGACAGGGGGCAAGAGATACGCAGTATTTT. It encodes CASSRGQGARDTQYF.